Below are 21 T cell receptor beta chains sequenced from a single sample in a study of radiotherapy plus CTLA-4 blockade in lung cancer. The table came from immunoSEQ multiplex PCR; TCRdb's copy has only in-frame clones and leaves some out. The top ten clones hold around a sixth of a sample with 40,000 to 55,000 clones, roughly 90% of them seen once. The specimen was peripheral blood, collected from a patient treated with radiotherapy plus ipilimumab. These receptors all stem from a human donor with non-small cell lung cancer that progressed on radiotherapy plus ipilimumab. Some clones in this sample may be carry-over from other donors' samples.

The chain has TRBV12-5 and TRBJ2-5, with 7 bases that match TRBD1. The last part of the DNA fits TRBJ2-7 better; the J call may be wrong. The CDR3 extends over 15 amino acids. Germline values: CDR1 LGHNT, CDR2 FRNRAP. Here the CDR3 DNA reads TGTGCTAGTGGCCCCGGGACAGTAGGCTCCTACGAGCAGTACTTC. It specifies CASGPGTVGSYEQYF.

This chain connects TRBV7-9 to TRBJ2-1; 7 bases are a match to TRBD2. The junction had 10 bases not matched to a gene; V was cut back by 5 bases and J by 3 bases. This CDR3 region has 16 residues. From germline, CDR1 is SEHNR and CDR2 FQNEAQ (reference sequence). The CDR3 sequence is CASSRRTRDSYNEQFF. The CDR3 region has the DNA TGTGCCAGCAGCCGGAGGACTAGAGATAGCTACAATGAGCAGTTCTTC.

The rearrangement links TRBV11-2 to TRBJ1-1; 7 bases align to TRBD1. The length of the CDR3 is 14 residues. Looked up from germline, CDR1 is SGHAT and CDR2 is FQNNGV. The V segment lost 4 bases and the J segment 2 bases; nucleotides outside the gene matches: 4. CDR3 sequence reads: CASSSQGGNTEAFF. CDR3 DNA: TGTGCCAGCAGCTCTCAGGGGGGAAACACTGAAGCTTTCTTT. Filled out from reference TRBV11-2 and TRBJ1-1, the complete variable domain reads EAGVAQSPRYKIIEKRQSVAFWCNPISGHATLYWYQQILGQGPKLLIQFQNNGVVDDSQLPKDRFSAERLKGVDSTLKIQPAKLEDSAVYLCASSSQGGNTEAFFGQGTRLTVV.

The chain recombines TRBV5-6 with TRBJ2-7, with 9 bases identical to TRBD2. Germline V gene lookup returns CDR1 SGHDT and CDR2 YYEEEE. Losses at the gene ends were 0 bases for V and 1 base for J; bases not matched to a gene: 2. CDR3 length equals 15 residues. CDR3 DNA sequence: TGTGCCAGCAGCTTGGGGCTAGCGGGGTCCTACGAGCAGTACTTC. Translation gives CASSLGLAGSYEQYF.

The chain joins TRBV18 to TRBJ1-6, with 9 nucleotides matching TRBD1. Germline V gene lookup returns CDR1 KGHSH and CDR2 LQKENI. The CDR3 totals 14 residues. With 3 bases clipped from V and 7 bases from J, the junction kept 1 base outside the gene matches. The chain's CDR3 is CASSPGTGNSPLHF. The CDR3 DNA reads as TGTGCCAGCTCACCCGGGACAGGGAATTCACCCCTCCACTTT.

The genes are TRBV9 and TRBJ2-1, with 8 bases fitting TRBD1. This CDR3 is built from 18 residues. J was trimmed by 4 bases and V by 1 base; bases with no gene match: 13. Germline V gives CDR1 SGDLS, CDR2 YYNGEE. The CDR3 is CASSVNQGAMGSYNEQFF. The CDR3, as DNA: TGTGCCAGCAGCGTAAATCAGGGGGCTATGGGTTCGTACAATGAGCAGTTCTTC.

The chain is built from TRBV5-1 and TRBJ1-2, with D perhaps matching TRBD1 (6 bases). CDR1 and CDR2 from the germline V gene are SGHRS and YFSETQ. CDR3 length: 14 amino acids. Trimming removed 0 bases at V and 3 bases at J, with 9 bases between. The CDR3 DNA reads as TGCGCCAGCAGCTTGGACCCAGGGGACTATGGCTACACCTTC. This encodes CASSLDPGDYGYTF.

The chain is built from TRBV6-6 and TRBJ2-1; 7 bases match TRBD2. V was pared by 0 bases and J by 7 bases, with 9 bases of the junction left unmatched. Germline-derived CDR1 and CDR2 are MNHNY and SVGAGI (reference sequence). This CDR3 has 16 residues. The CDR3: CASSYSNGREKNEQFF. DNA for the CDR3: TGTGCCAGCAGTTACTCCAATGGGCGGGAGAAAAATGAGCAGTTCTTC.

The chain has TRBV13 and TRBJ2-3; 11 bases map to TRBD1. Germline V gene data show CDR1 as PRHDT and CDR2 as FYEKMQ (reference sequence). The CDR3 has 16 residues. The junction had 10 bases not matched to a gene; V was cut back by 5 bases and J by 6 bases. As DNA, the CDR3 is TGTGCCAGCAGCGGCAGGACAGGGGGCGCGTCTGATACGCAGTATTTT. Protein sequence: CASSGRTGGASDTQYF.

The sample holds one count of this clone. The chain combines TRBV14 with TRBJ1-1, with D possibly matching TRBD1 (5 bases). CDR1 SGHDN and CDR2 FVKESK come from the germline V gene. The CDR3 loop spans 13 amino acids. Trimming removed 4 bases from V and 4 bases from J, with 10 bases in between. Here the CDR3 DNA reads TGTGCCAGCAGCCCATTCGGGGGCACTGAAGCTTTCTTT. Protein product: CASSPFGGTEAFF. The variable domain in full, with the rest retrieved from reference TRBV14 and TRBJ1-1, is EAGVTQFPSHSVIEKGQTVTLRCDPISGHDNLYWYRRVMGKEIKFLLHFVKESKQDESGMPNNRFLAERTGGTYSTLKVQPAELEDSGVYFCASSPFGGTEAFFGQGTRLTVV.

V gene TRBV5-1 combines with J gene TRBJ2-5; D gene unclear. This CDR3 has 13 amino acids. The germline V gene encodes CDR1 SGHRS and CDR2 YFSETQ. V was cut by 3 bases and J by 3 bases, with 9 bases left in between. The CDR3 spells CASSSRVEETQYF. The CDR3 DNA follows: TGCGCCAGCAGCTCGCGCGTGGAAGAGACCCAGTACTTC. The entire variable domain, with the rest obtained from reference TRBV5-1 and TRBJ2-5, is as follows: KAGVTQTPRYLIKTRGQQVTLSCSPISGHRSVSWYQQTPGQGLQFLFEYFSETQRNKGNFPGRFSGRQFSNSRSEMNVSTLELGDSALYLCASSSRVEETQYFGPGTRLLVL.

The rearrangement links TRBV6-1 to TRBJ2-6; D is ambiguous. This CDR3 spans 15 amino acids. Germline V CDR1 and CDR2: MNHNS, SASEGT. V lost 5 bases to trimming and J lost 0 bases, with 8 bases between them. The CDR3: CASSLEASGANVLTF. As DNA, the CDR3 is TGTGCCAGCAGTCTCGAAGCCTCTGGGGCCAACGTCCTGACTTTC.

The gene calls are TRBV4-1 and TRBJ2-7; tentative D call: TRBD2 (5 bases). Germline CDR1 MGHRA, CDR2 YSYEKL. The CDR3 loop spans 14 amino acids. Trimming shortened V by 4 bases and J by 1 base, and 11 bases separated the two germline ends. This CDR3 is CASSLRRTSYEQYF. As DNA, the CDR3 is TGCGCCAGCAGCCTCCGACGGACTTCCTACGAGCAGTACTTC.

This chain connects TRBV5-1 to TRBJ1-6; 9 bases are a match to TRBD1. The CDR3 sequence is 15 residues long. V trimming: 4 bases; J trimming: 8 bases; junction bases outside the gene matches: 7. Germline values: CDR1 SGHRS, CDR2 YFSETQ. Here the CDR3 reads CASSVQGARDSPLHF. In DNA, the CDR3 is TGCGCCAGCAGCGTACAGGGGGCTAGGGATTCACCCCTCCACTTT.

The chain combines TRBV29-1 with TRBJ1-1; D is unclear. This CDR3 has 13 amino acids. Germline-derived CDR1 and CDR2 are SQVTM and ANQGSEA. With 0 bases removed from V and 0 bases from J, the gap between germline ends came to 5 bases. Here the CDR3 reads CSVEEGLNTEAFF. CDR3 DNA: TGCAGCGTTGAAGAGGGCCTGAACACTGAAGCTTTCTTT. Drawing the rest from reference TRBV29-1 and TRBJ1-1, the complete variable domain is SAVISQKPSRDICQRGTSLTIQCQVDSQVTMMFWYRQQPGQSLTLIATANQGSEATYESGFVIDKFPISRPNLTFSTLTVSNMSPEDSSIYLCSVEEGLNTEAFFGQGTRLTVV.

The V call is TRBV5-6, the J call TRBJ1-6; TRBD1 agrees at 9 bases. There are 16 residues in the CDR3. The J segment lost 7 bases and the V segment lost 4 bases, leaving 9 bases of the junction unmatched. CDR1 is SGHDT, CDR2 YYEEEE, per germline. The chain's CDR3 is CASSTPGQGANSPLHF. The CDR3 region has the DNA TGTGCCAGCAGCACTCCGGGACAGGGTGCCAATTCACCCCTCCACTTT.

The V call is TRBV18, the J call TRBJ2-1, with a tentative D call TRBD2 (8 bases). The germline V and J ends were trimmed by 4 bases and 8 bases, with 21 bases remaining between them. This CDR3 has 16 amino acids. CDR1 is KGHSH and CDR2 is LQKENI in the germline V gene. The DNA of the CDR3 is TGTGCCAGCTCACTCAGGGGGAGCGGGAGTTTCTATGAGCAGTTCTTC. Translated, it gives CASSLRGSGSFYEQFF.

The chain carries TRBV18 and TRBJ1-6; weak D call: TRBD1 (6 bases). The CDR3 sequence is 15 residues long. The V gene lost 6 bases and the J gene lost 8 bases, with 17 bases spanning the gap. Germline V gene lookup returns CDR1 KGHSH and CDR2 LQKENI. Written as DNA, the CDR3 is TGTGCCAGCTCTCAATTTCGGACAGAGGATTCACCCCTCCACTTT. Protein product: CASSQFRTEDSPLHF.

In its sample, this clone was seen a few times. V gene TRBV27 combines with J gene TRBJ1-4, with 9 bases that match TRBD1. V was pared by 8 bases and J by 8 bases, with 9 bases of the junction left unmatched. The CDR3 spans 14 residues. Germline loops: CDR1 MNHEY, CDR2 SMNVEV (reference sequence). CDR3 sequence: CASRTGGVREKLFF. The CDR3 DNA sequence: TGTGCCAGCCGAACAGGGGGCGTAAGGGAAAAACTGTTTTTT.

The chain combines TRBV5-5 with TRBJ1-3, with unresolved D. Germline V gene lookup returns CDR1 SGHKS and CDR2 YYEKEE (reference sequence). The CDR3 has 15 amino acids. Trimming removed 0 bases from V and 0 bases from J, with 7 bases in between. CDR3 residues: CASSLGPHSGNTIYF. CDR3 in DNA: TGTGCCAGCAGCTTGGGGCCGCACTCTGGAAACACCATATATTTT.

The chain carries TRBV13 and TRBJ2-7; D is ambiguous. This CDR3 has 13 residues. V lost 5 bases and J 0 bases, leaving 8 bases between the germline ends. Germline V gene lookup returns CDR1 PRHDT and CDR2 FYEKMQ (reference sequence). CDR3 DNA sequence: TGTGCCAGCAGCCAAGATAGCTCCTACGAGCAGTACTTC. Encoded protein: CASSQDSSYEQYF.